The 18 T cell receptor beta chains given below trace back to one sample, sequenced in a study of CD8 T cell repertoires and HIV-1 epitope variants (TCRdb year 2020). The library was prepared using the immunoSEQ multiplex PCR assay. TCRdb carries this immuneACCESS record with in-frame sequences only. Its versions omit some clonotypes, under half of them owing to an unresolved V gene in the studies checked, with the rest unexplained. The table for this sample lists 4,500 to 6,500 clones; around three fifths of them were counted only once. Clones ranked in the top ten supply roughly 45% of the sample. These receptors are not linked to any known antigen. The sample taken for sequencing was cultured CD8+ T cells derived from PBMCs. Receptors originate from a male donor with HIV.

In this sample, this clone turned up once. V usage is TRBV7-9 and J usage is TRBJ2-1; 13 bases agree with TRBD2. The length of the CDR3 is 14 residues. Germline-derived CDR1 and CDR2 are SEHNR and FQNEAQ (reference sequence). V trimming: 3 bases; J trimming: 10 bases; junction bases outside the gene matches: 3. The CDR3 sequence: CASSFGTSGTEQFF. DNA for the CDR3: TGTGCCAGCAGCTTTGGGACTAGCGGGACAGAGCAGTTCTTC.

The chain carries TRBV15 and TRBJ1-6; D is possibly TRBD1 (6 bases). Germline lookup yields CDR1 LNHNV and CDR2 YYDKDF (reference sequence). The CDR3 totals 14 residues. V lost 0 bases and J lost 10, with 10 bases in between. The CDR3 is CATSRDLQGSPLHF. For the CDR3, the DNA is TGTGCCACCAGCAGAGATTTACAGGGCTCACCCCTCCACTTT. Combining the CDR3 with reference TRBV15 and TRBJ1-6 gives the whole variable domain DAMVIQNPRYQVTQFGKPVTLSCSQTLNHNVMYWYQQKSSQAPKLLFHYYDKDFNNEADTPDNFQSRRPNTSFCFLDIRSPGLGDTAMYLCATSRDLQGSPLHFGNGTRLTVT.

The sample holds a few counts of this clone. The chain is built from TRBV6-1 and TRBJ2-7; the match to TRBD1 covers 7 bases. Germline V gene data show CDR1 as MNHNS and CDR2 as SASEGT. V was clipped by 5 bases and J by 6 bases; unmatched bases: 10. The CDR3 contains 14 residues. In nucleotides, the CDR3 is TGTGCCAGCAGTCGAGACAGGGATTCGGGCGAGCAGTACTTC. It yields the protein CASSRDRDSGEQYF.

This sequence joins TRBV9 and TRBJ1-2; D gene uncertain. This CDR3 spans 17 amino acids. The germline CDR1 and CDR2 sequences are SGDLS and YYNGEE. V lost 4 bases and J 5 bases, leaving 24 bases between the germline ends. The CDR3, as DNA: TGTGCCAGCAGCCCAAGGACCGCAGTTACCTATGGGTATGGCTACACCTTC. Amino acid sequence: CASSPRTAVTYGYGYTF.

The chain employs TRBV2 and TRBJ2-1, with 8 bases lining up with TRBD2. The CDR3 is made up of 14 amino acids. Trimming removed 6 bases from V and 8 bases from J; junction bases left unmatched: 9. Germline V gene lookup returns CDR1 SNHLY and CDR2 FYNNEI. CDR3 sequence (DNA): TGTGCCAGCAGCAATAGCGGGATGAACGATGAGCAGTTCTTC. Translated, it gives CASSNSGMNDEQFF.

CDR3 sequence (DNA): TGTGCCAGCAGCCTAGCGGGGGACTACACAGATACGCAGTATTTT. This codes for CASSLAGDYTDTQYF. The chain couples TRBV9 to TRBJ2-3, with TRBD2 identical over 10 bases. CDR1 is SGDLS and CDR2 is YYNGEE in the germline V gene. Unmatched junction bases numbered 4, after V lost 4 bases and J lost 2 bases. The CDR3 totals 15 residues.

The rearrangement joins TRBV2 to TRBJ2-7; 7 positions match TRBD2. The CDR3 is made up of 15 amino acids. Germline V gene data show CDR1 as SNHLY and CDR2 as FYNNEI. Trimming cost V 7 bases and J 2 bases; bases outside gene matches: 11. CDR3 region: CASIDSGGTTYEQYF. The CDR3 DNA sequence: TGTGCCAGCATTGACTCTGGAGGGACTACCTACGAGCAGTACTTC.

The chain links TRBV19 to TRBJ2-3; D might be TRBD2 (5 bases). CDR1 and CDR2 from the germline V gene are LNHDA and SQIVND (reference sequence). The CDR3 has 16 amino acids. V was shortened by 3 bases and J by 2 bases, with 15 bases between the two germline ends. The CDR3 DNA reads as TGTGCCAGTAGTATCGGGGAAAGCGTGGCCACAGATACGCAGTATTTT. It specifies CASSIGESVATDTQYF.

A single count supports this clone. This chain joins TRBV6-5 and TRBJ2-7, with 7 bases aligning to TRBD1. V trimming: 2 bases; J trimming: 5 bases; junction bases outside the gene matches: 3. The CDR3 is 13 residues long. CDR1 is MNHEY and CDR2 is SVGAGI in the germline V gene. The CDR3: CASSYQGVNEQYF. CDR3 nucleotides: TGTGCCAGCAGTTACCAGGGGGTGAACGAGCAGTACTTC.

This clone was picked up one time. The chain couples TRBV7-2 to TRBJ1-1; D remains ambiguous. This CDR3 region has 15 residues. Germline V gene data show CDR1 as SGHTA and CDR2 as FQGNSA. The V end lost 1 base, the J end lost 1 base, and 10 bases lay between the germline ends. The CDR3 reads CASSLDAGGNTEAFF. The CDR3 DNA sequence: TGTGCCAGCAGCTTAGATGCAGGTGGGAACACTGAAGCTTTCTTT.

This clone was seen a few times. This chain links TRBV7-9 with TRBJ2-7; perhaps TRBD1 as D (5 bases). Germline values: CDR1 SEHNR, CDR2 FQNEAQ (reference sequence). The V gene lost 0 bases and the J gene lost 5 bases, with 5 bases spanning the gap. The CDR3 runs 12 residues. In nucleotides, the CDR3 is TGTGCCAGCAGCTTAGCAGGGGACGAGCAGTACTTC. The encoded protein is CASSLAGDEQYF.

This clone was recorded a few times. The chain joins TRBV28 to TRBJ1-5; 7 nucleotides match TRBD1. The CDR3 runs 16 residues. V lost 6 bases and J lost 0; bases outside the gene matches: 8. Germline lookup yields CDR1 MDHEN and CDR2 SYDVKM. CDR3 DNA: TGTGCCAGCAGCTCCACAGGGGAGGGTAGCAATCAGCCCCAGCATTTT. Translation gives CASSSTGEGSNQPQHF.

There are a few counts of this clone. V gene TRBV5-4 combines with J gene TRBJ1-5, with D possibly TRBD1 on 5 matching bases. CDR3 size: 15 residues. Germline V gene lookup returns CDR1 SGHNT and CDR2 YYREEE (reference sequence). The V gene lost 3 bases and the J gene lost 0 bases, with 10 bases spanning the gap. The CDR3 region is CASSSTEDSNQPQHF. CDR3 DNA sequence: TGTGCCAGCAGCTCGACAGAAGATAGCAATCAGCCCCAGCATTTT.

The chain carries TRBV27 and TRBJ1-2; D might be TRBD1 (6 bases). The CDR3 has 14 amino acids. Trimming removed 2 bases at V and 5 bases at J, with 12 bases between. CDR1 is MNHEY, CDR2 SMNVEV, per germline (reference sequence). The CDR3 DNA follows: TGTGCCAGCAGTTTAGGGCAGGGGAGGTATGGCTACACCTTC. Its translation is CASSLGQGRYGYTF.

DNA for the CDR3: TGTGCCAGCAGTACGACGGTTTATGGTGAGCAGTACTTC. The encoded protein is CASSTTVYGEQYF. The rearrangement links TRBV6-5 to TRBJ2-7; D gene ambiguous. CDR1 is MNHEY and CDR2 is SVGAGI in the germline V gene. The V gene lost 5 bases and the J gene lost 7 bases, with 15 bases spanning the gap. CDR3 size: 13 residues.

J is TRBJ2-1 and V is TRBV11-2; D is undetermined. V lost 3 bases and J 5 bases, leaving 11 bases between the germline ends. There are 14 residues in the CDR3. Germline-derived CDR1 and CDR2 are SGHAT and FQNNGV. CDR3 DNA sequence: TGTGCCAGCAGCTTCTGGTCAGACGACAATGAGCAGTTCTTC. As protein: CASSFWSDDNEQFF.

The gene calls are TRBV10-3 and TRBJ1-2; D ambiguous. Trimming left V 6 bases short and J 4 bases short, with 9 bases between. Looked up from germline, CDR1 is ENHRY and CDR2 is SYGVKD. This CDR3 comprises 12 residues. As DNA, the CDR3 is TGTGCCATCAGCAACTCGTCCTATGGCTACACCTTC. It translates to CAISNSSYGYTF.

This clone was found a few times. Other DNA sequences in this sample translate to the same CDR3. The chain joins TRBV28 to TRBJ1-1; D remains unclear. The germline V and J ends were trimmed by 2 bases and 5 bases, with 3 bases remaining between them. The V gene's germline CDR1 is MDHEN and CDR2 SYDVKM. This CDR3 has 11 amino acids. CDR3 protein: CASSLGTEAFF. Written as DNA, the CDR3 is TGTGCCAGCAGTTTAGGGACTGAAGCTTTCTTT.